One and the same sample provided the 5 T cell receptor beta chains below, sequenced in a study of T-cell reconstitution after alpha-beta-depleted transplantation in children. Library preparation (for TCRbeta) was performed with unique molecular identifiers. Via MiXCR, TCRdb re-called the PCR reads, giving one row per CDR3 protein. The data hold fewer than 350,000 distinct CDR3 sequences, with more than 9% observed a single time. Sequencing used peripheral blood, obtained 180 days after TCRalphabeta/CD19-depleted stem cell transplant. The receptors were gathered from a male patient aged 2 to 9 who had a stem cell transplant for chronic granulomatous disease, so the T cells may come from the graft donor.

This clonotype was counted many times. The chain combines TRBV5-1 with TRBJ2-5; D call uncertain. Trimming removed 1 base at V and 6 bases at J, with 10 bases between. The CDR3 has 13 residues. Germline CDR1 reads SGHRS; CDR2 reads YFSETQ. CDR3: CASSLIQVQTQYF. Written as DNA, the CDR3 is TGCGCCAGCAGCTTGATTCAGGTTCAGACCCAGTACTTC.

This clonotype was observed once. The chain recombines TRBV28 with TRBJ2-7; weak D call: TRBD2 (5 bases). V lost 1 base, J lost 6 bases, and 7 bases lay in between. In germline, CDR1 is MDHEN, CDR2 SYDVKM. The CDR3 runs to 12 residues. The CDR3 DNA reads TGTGCCAGCAGTTTATACAGCGGCGAGCAGTACTTC. Its translation: CASSLYSGEQYF.

This clonotype was counted at least ten times. The chain has TRBV20-1 and TRBJ2-3; 11 positions agree with TRBD2. CDR1 DFQATT and CDR2 SNEGSKA come from the germline V gene (reference sequence). With V trimmed by 6 bases and J by 5 bases, 10 bases remained unmatched. The CDR3 loop spans 15 amino acids. CDR3 region: CSARRELAGEDTQYF. The CDR3, as DNA: TGCAGTGCGAGGCGAGAACTAGCGGGAGAAGATACGCAGTATTTT.

In this sample, this clonotype turned up many times. The rearrangement uses TRBV28 and TRBJ2-7; 9 bases are a match to TRBD1. The CDR3 is 15 residues long. V shed 4 bases, J shed 4 bases, and the junction held 8 bases outside the gene matches. Germline lookup yields CDR1 MDHEN and CDR2 SYDVKM. The CDR3 here is CASSSSGTGKYEQYF. As DNA, the CDR3 is TGTGCCAGCAGTTCTTCCGGGACAGGGAAGTACGAGCAGTACTTC.

This clonotype was detected many times. The J gene is TRBJ2-2, the V gene TRBV12-3 or TRBV12-4; D is unresolved. V was cut by 1 base and J by 1 base, with 4 bases left in between. The CDR3 has 14 amino acids. The CDR3 DNA is TGTGCCAGCAGTTTAGATCGGAACACCGGGGAGCTGTTTTTT. As protein: CASSLDRNTGELFF.